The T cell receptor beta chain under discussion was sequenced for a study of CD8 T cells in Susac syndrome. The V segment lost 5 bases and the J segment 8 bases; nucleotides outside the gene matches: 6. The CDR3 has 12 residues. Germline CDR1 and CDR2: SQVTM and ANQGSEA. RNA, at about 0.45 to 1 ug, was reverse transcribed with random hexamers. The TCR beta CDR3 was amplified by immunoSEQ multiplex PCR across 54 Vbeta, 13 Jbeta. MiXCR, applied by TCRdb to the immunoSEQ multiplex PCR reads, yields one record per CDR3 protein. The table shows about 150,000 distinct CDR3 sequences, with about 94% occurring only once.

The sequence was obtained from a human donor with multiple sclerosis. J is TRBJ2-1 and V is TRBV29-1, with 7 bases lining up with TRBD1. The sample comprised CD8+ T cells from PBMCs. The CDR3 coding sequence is TGCAGCGTTCCACACAGGGGACATGAGCAGTTCTTC. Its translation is CSVPHRGHEQFF.